This T cell receptor (beta chain) was sequenced in a study of T cells in Graves' hyperthyroidism and ophthalmopathy. RNA transcripts were the template for amplifying TCR beta CDR3 regions. An initial round of RT-PCR targeting the TCR CDR3 relied on the HTBI primer set. TCRdb re-derived calls from the multiplex PCR reads in MiXCR, one entry per CDR3 protein. This table holds around 600,000 distinct CDR3 sequences, approximately 15% found once. A patient was excluded if there was uncontrolled infection, other autoimmune disease, pregnancy or lactation. Extraction of PBMCs used 8.5 to 10 ml of fresh peripheral blood. General study results and limits: Blood also carried most thyroid clonotypes expanded above 0.001.

Worth noting for this clonotype: What it binds is not known.

V was clipped by 6 bases and J by 7 bases; unmatched bases: 15. Germline V gives CDR1 SNHLY, CDR2 FYNNEI. The CDR3 is 16 residues long. The chain recombines TRBV2 with TRBJ2-1; 7 bases agree with TRBD2. The sample comprised blood. The clonotype originates from a young woman with Graves' ophthalmopathy. This CDR3 is CASSVDGGSLGNEQFF. Here the CDR3 DNA reads TGTGCCAGCAGCGTAGACGGCGGGAGCCTGGGGAATGAGCAGTTCTTC.